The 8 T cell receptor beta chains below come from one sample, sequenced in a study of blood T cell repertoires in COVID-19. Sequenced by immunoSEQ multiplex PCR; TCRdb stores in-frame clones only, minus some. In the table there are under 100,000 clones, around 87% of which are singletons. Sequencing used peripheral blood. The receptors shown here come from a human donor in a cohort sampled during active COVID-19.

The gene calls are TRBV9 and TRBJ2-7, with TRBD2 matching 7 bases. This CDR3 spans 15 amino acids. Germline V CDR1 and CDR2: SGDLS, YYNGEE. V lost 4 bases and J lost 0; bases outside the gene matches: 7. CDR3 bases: TGTGCCAGCAGCTTAGGACTAGGCCCCTCCTACGAGCAGTACTTC. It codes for CASSLGLGPSYEQYF.

In nucleotides, the CDR3 is TGTGCCAGCAGCTTTGGGGACGGGACATACAATGAGCAGTTCTTC. It codes for CASSFGDGTYNEQFF. The chain combines TRBV7-6 with TRBJ2-1; possible D gene TRBD1, 6 bases. Germline V gene lookup returns CDR1 SGHVS and CDR2 FNYEAQ. Trimming shortened V by 3 bases and J by 4 bases, and 13 bases separated the two germline ends. CDR3 length: 15 amino acids.

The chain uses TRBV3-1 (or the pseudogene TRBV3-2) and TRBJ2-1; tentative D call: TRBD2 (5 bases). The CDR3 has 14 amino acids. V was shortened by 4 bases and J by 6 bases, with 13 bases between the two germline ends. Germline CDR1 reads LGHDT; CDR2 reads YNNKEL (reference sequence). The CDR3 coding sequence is TGTGCCAGCAGCCCTCCCGGGATGAGCAATGAGCAGTTCTTC. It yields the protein CASSPPGMSNEQFF.

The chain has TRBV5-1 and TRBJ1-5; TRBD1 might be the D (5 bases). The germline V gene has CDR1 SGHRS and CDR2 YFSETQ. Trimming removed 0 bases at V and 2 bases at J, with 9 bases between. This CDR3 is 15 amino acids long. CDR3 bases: TGCGCCAGCAGCTTGGCCGGGGGTGGCAATCAGCCCCAGCATTTT. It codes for CASSLAGGGNQPQHF.

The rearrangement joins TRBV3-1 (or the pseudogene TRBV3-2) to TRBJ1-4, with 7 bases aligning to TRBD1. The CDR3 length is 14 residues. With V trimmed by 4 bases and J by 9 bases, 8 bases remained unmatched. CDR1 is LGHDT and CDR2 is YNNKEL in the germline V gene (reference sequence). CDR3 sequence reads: CASSPPGTVKKLFF. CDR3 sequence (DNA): TGTGCCAGCAGCCCTCCCGGGACAGTAAAAAAACTGTTTTTT.

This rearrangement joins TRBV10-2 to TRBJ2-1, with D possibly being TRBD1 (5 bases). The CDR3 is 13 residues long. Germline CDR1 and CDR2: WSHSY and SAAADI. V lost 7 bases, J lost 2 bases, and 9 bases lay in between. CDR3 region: CASIPGPYNEQFF. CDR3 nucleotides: TGCGCCAGCATCCCAGGGCCCTACAATGAGCAGTTCTTC.

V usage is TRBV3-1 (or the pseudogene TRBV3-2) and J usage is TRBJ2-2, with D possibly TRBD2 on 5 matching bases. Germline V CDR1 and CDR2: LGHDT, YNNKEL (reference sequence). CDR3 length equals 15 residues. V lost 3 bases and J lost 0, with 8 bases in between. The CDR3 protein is CASSHVLANTGELFF. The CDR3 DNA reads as TGTGCCAGCAGCCATGTACTAGCGAACACCGGGGAGCTGTTTTTT.

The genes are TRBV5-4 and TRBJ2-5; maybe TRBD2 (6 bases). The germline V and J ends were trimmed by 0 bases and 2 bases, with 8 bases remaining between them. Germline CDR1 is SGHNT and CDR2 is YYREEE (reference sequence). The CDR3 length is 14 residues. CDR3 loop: CASSLAGGQETQYF. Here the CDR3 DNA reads TGTGCCAGCAGCTTGGCCGGAGGGCAAGAGACCCAGTACTTC.